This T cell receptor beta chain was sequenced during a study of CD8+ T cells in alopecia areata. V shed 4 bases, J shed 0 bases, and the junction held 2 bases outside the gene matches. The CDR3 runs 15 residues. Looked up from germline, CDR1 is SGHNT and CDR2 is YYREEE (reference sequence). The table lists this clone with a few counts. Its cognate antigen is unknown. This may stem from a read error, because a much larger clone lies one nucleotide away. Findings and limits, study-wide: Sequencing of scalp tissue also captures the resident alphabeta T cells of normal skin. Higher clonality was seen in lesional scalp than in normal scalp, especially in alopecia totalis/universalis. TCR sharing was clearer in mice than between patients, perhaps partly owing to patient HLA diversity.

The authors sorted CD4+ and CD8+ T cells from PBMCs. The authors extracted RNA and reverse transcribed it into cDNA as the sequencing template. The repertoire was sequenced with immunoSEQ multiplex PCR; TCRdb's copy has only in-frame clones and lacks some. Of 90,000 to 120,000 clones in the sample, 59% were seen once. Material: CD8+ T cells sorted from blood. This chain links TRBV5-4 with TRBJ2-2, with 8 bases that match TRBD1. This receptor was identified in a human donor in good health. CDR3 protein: CASSPTGANTGELFF. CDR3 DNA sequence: TGTGCCAGCAGCCCGACAGGGGCGAACACCGGGGAGCTGTTTTTT.